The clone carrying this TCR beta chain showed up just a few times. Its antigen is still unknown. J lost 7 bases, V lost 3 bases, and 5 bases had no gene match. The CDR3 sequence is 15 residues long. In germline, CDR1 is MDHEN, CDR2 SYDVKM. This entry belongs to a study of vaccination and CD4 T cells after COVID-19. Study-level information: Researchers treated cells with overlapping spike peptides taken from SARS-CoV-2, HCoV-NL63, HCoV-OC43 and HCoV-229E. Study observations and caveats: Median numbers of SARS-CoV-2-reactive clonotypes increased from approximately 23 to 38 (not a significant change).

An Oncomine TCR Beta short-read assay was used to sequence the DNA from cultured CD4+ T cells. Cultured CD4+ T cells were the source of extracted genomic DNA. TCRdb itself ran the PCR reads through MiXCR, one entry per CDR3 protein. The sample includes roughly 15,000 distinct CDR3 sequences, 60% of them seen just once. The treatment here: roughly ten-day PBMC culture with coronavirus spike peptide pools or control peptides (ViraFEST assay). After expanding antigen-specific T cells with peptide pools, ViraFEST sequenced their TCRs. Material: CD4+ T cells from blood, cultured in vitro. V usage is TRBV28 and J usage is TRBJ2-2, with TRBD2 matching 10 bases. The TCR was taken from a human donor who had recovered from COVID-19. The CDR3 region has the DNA TGTGCCAGCAGTTTTCTAGCGGGAGATCGCGGGGAGCTGTTTTTT. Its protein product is CASSFLAGDRGELFF.